The rows below give T cell receptor beta chains drawn from one sample of a study of CD8 T cells in ankylosing spondylitis. TCRdb reprocessed the 5' RACE reads via MiXCR and lists one record per CDR3 protein. The data contain some 140,000 distinct CDR3 sequences, about 6.7% of them singletons. The sample comprised blood, either unsorted or a sorted T cell fraction (not recorded which). Receptor source: a female donor with ankylosing spondylitis or in good health (not recorded which). CDR3s include the opening cysteine and the closing phenylalanine or tryptophan. The order of the fields is D gene, V gene, clone size, J gene, CDR3 protein, CDR3 DNA. D genes are given only for firm matches. A clone size is listed for some rows: how often the clone was seen (once, few, many), or a class if it is expanded.

D gene: .; V gene: TRBV20-1; clone size: few; J gene: TRBJ1-2; CDR3 protein: CSARAQLPEERNLGGYTF; CDR3 DNA: TGCAGTGCTAGGGCCCAGCTTCCAGAGGAGCGAAACCTTGGGGGCTACACCTTC
D gene: TRBD1; V gene: TRBV6-5; clone size: many; J gene: TRBJ1-1; CDR3 protein: CASSYRDRSEAFF; CDR3 DNA: TGTGCCAGCAGTTACCGGGACAGATCTGAAGCTTTCTTT
D gene: .; V gene: TRBV20-1; clone size: many; J gene: TRBJ2-7; CDR3 protein: CSARDGSSYEQYF; CDR3 DNA: TGCAGTGCTAGAGACGGCAGCTCCTACGAGCAGTACTTC
D gene: .; V gene: TRBV4-2; clone size: many; J gene: TRBJ2-2; CDR3 protein: CASSQGPTTGELFF; CDR3 DNA: TGTGCCAGCAGCCAAGGTCCCACCACCGGGGAGCTGTTTTTT
D gene: .; V gene: TRBV27; clone size: many; J gene: TRBJ2-5; CDR3 protein: CASSNSETQYF; CDR3 DNA: TGTGCCAGCAGCAACTCAGAGACCCAGTACTTC
D gene: .; V gene: TRBV5-5; clone size: many; J gene: TRBJ1-1; CDR3 protein: CASSFIRGAEAFF; CDR3 DNA: TGTGCCAGCAGCTTCATACGGGGGGCTGAAGCTTTCTTT
D gene: .; V gene: TRBV5-6; clone size: many; J gene: TRBJ2-5; CDR3 protein: CASSLWGKARTQYF; CDR3 DNA: TGTGCCAGCAGCTTGTGGGGGAAGGCCAGGACCCAGTACTTC
D gene: .; V gene: TRBV5-6; clone size: many; J gene: TRBJ1-5; CDR3 protein: CASSLGADQPQHF; CDR3 DNA: TGTGCCAGCAGCTTGGGGGCAGATCAGCCCCAGCATTTT
D gene: .; V gene: TRBV12-3/TRBV12-4; clone size: many; J gene: TRBJ2-2; CDR3 protein: CASRLTTNTGELFF; CDR3 DNA: TGTGCCAGCAGACTGACTACGAACACCGGGGAGCTGTTTTTT
D gene: .; V gene: TRBV6-1; clone size: few; J gene: TRBJ1-1; CDR3 protein: CASRRVSTNTEAFF; CDR3 DNA: TGTGCCAGCAGACGGGTCTCCACCAACACTGAAGCTTTCTTT
D gene: TRBD1; V gene: TRBV5-1; clone size: many; J gene: TRBJ2-1; CDR3 protein: CASSIGQAGEQFF; CDR3 DNA: TGCGCCAGCAGCATCGGACAGGCGGGTGAGCAGTTCTTC
D gene: .; V gene: TRBV7-9; clone size: many; J gene: TRBJ2-1; CDR3 protein: CASSSPPGYEQFF; CDR3 DNA: TGTGCCAGCAGCTCACCTCCGGGCTATGAGCAGTTCTTC
D gene: .; V gene: TRBV15; clone size: many; J gene: TRBJ2-2; CDR3 protein: CATSRDSGAANTGELFF; CDR3 DNA: TGTGCCACCAGCAGAGATTCAGGAGCCGCGAACACCGGGGAGCTGTTTTTT
D gene: TRBD1; V gene: TRBV5-1; clone size: many; J gene: TRBJ2-7; CDR3 protein: CASSLTQTGFYEQYF; CDR3 DNA: TGCGCCAGCAGCTTGACCCAGACAGGGTTCTACGAGCAGTACTTC
D gene: .; V gene: TRBV20-1; clone size: many; J gene: TRBJ1-2; CDR3 protein: CSAMGDYGYTF; CDR3 DNA: TGCAGTGCTATGGGGGACTATGGCTACACCTTC
D gene: TRBD1; V gene: TRBV5-1; clone size: few; J gene: TRBJ2-1; CDR3 protein: CASSKYRGYNEQFF; CDR3 DNA: TGCGCCAGCAGCAAGTACAGGGGTTACAATGAGCAGTTCTTC
D gene: .; V gene: TRBV10-3; clone size: many; J gene: TRBJ2-3; CDR3 protein: CATQVAGDTQYF; CDR3 DNA: TGTGCCACGCAAGTCGCAGGCGATACGCAGTATTTT
D gene: TRBD1; V gene: TRBV29-1; clone size: many; J gene: TRBJ1-2; CDR3 protein: CSVTRTGPYGYTF; CDR3 DNA: TGCAGCGTCACCAGGACAGGGCCCTATGGCTACACCTTC
D gene: TRBD2; V gene: TRBV4-2; clone size: many; J gene: TRBJ2-5; CDR3 protein: CASSQDSTSGGRRGETQYF; CDR3 DNA: TGTGCCAGCAGCCAAGATTCGACTAGCGGGGGTCGGAGAGGAGAGACCCAGTACTTC
D gene: TRBD2; V gene: TRBV29-1; clone size: .; J gene: TRBJ2-7; CDR3 protein: CSVGAGVSSYEQYF; CDR3 DNA: TGCAGCGTTGGAGCGGGGGTCAGCTCCTACGAGCAGTACTTC
D gene: .; V gene: TRBV29-1; clone size: many; J gene: TRBJ2-1; CDR3 protein: CSTGTPYNEQFF; CDR3 DNA: TGCAGCACCGGGACCCCCTACAATGAGCAGTTCTTC
D gene: .; V gene: TRBV29-1; clone size: many; J gene: TRBJ2-3; CDR3 protein: CSVGWSSTDTQYF; CDR3 DNA: TGCAGCGTTGGTTGGAGCAGCACAGATACGCAGTATTTT